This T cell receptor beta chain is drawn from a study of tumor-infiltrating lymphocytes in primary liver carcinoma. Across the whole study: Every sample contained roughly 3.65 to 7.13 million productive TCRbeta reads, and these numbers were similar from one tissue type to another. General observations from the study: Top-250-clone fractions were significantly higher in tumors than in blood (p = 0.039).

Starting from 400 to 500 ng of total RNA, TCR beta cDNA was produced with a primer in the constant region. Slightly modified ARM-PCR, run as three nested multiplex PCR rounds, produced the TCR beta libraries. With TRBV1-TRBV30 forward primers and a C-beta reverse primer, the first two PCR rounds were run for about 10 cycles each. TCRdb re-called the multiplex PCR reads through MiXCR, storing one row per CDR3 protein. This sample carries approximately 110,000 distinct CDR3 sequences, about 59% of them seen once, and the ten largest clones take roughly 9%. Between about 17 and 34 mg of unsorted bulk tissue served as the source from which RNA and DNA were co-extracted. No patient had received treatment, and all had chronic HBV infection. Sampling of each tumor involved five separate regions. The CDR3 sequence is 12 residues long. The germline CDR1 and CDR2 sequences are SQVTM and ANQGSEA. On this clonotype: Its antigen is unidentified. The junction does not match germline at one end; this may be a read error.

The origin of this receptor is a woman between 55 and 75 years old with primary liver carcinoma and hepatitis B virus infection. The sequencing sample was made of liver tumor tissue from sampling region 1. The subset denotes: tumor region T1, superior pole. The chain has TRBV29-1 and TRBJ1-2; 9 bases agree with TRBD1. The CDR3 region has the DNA TGCAACGTTGAGGACAGGGGCTATGACCACACCTTC. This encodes CNVEDRGYDHTF.